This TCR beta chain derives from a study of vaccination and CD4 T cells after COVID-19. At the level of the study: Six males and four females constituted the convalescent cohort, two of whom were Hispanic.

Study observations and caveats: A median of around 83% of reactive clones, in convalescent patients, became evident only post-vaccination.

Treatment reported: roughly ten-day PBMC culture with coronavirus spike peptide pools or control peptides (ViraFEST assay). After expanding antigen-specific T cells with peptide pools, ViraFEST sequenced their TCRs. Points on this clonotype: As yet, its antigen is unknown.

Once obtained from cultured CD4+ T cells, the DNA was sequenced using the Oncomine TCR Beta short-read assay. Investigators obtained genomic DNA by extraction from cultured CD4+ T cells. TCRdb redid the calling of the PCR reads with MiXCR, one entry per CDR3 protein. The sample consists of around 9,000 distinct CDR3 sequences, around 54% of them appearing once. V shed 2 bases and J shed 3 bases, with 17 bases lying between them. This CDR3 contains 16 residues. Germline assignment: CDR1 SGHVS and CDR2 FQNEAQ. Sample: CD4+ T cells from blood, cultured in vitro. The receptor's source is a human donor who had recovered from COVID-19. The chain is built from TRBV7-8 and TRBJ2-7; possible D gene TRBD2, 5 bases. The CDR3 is CASSLTRNLGLYEQYF. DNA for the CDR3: TGTGCCAGCAGCTTAACTAGGAATTTGGGTCTCTACGAGCAGTACTTC.